Each of the 15 T cell receptor beta chains below was sequenced from the same sample in a study of cytomegalovirus exposure and HLA in healthy donors. The PCR made use of 60 Vbeta and 13 Jbeta primers. Clones were sequenced by immunoSEQ multiplex PCR, and TCRdb holds only the in-frame ones, with some missing. The sample contains approximately 160,000 clones, approximately 67% of which appear only once. The sequencing sample was made of PBMCs. The receptors here all came from a woman aged 18-29 years in good health and CMV-seropositive.

This clone was seen more than once but under ten times. The chain couples TRBV30 to TRBJ2-7, with D possibly matching TRBD2 (6 bases). V was cut by 5 bases and J by 4 bases, with 15 bases left in between. The germline CDR1 and CDR2 sequences are GTSNPN and SVGIG (reference sequence). There are 13 residues in the CDR3. CDR3 DNA: TGTGCCTGGTCGCCGGGAGCCGATTACGAGCAGTACTTC. Amino acid sequence: CAWSPGADYEQYF. Together with reference TRBV30 and TRBJ2-7, the CDR3 gives the full variable domain: SQTIHQWPATLVQPVGSPLSLECTVEGTSNPNLYWYRQAAGRGLQLLFYSVGIGQISSEVPQNLSASRPQDRQFILSSKKLLLSDSGFYLCAWSPGADYEQYFGPGTRLTVT.

This clone has only one observation. The gene calls are TRBV27 and TRBJ1-1, with D perhaps TRBD1 (5 bases). This CDR3 comprises 15 residues. Germline V gene data show CDR1 as MNHEY and CDR2 as SMNVEV (reference sequence). V was trimmed by 2 bases and J by 1 base, leaving 11 bases between them. In nucleotides, the CDR3 is TGTGCCAGCAGTTTAGGTCCAGGGCAGAACACTGAAGCTTTCTTT. Translation gives CASSLGPGQNTEAFF.

This clone was seen a handful of times. The chain combines TRBV5-1 with TRBJ2-1, with 9 bases matching TRBD1. V shed 1 base and J 3 bases; nucleotides not matched to a gene: 2. CDR3 length equals 15 residues. Germline V gives CDR1 SGHRS, CDR2 YFSETQ. The CDR3 region has the DNA TGCGCCAGCAGCTTGTGGACAGGGGACTACAATGAGCAGTTCTTC. Translation: CASSLWTGDYNEQFF.

Details on this clone: An end of the junction does not agree with germline; a read error may underlie this. Other DNA sequences from this sample encode an identical CDR3 as well. The genes are TRBV6-1 and TRBJ1-6; 8 nucleotides agree with TRBD1. Germline CDR1 MNHNS, CDR2 SASEGT. This CDR3 spans 14 amino acids. In nucleotides, the CDR3 is TGTGCCAGCAGTGAACAGGGGGCTAATTCCCCCCTCCACTTT. It translates to CASSEQGANSPLHF.

V usage is TRBV29-1 and J usage is TRBJ2-1; D is possibly TRBD2 (5 bases). CDR1 is SQVTM and CDR2 is ANQGSEA in the germline V gene. This CDR3 is 13 amino acids long. Trimming pared 7 bases from V and 3 bases from J, leaving 13 bases between. The CDR3 nucleotides are TGCAGCGCGGGAAATGGGAACTACAATGAGCAGTTCTTC. Amino acids: CSAGNGNYNEQFF.

The chain couples TRBV7-3 to TRBJ2-1; perhaps TRBD2 as D (5 bases). Germline loops: CDR1 SGHTA, CDR2 FQGTGA. The CDR3 has 17 residues. Between the trimmed V and J ends, which lost 0 bases and 6 bases, there was a span of 18 bases. The DNA for the CDR3 is TGTGCCAGCAGCTTAACGGGCTTTGGGCACGGGGTCAATGAGCAGTTCTTC. It codes for CASSLTGFGHGVNEQFF. The full variable domain, in which reference TRBV7-3 and TRBJ2-1 provide the parts outside the CDR3, is GAGVSQTPSNKVTEKGKYVELRCDPISGHTALYWYRQSLGQGPEFLIYFQGTGAADDSGLPNDRFFAVRPEGSVSTLKIQRTERGDSAVYLCASSLTGFGHGVNEQFFGPGTRLTVL.

This clone showed up just a few times. The gene calls are TRBV6-5 and TRBJ2-7; D is perhaps TRBD1 (7 bases). V lost 6 bases and J 5 bases, leaving 17 bases between the germline ends. There are 14 residues in the CDR3. CDR1 is MNHEY, CDR2 SVGAGI, per germline. For the CDR3, the DNA is TGTGCCAGCAGCTATCGACAGGGAGGCGACGAGCAGTACTTC. This sequence encodes CASSYRQGGDEQYF.

In nucleotides, the CDR3 is TGTGCCAGCAGCTTGCAAACAGCTAACTATGGCTACACCTTC. This gives the protein CASSLQTANYGYTF. The chain carries TRBV5-4 and TRBJ1-2; no firm D call. The ends were cut back, 1 base at V and 0 bases at J, with 7 bases in the middle. The CDR3 extends over 14 amino acids. The germline V gene encodes CDR1 SGHNT and CDR2 YYREEE (reference sequence).

The sample holds a few counts of this clone. This sequence joins TRBV19 and TRBJ2-1; 10 bases line up with TRBD2. CDR3 length equals 15 residues. The V gene end was trimmed by 3 bases and the J gene end by 15 bases; junction bases not matched to a gene: 14. The germline gives CDR1 LNHDA, CDR2 SQIVND (reference sequence). CDR3 sequence reads: CASSIGASGGIGLFF. CDR3 sequence (DNA): TGTGCCAGTAGTATCGGTGCTAGCGGGGGTATAGGTCTGTTCTTC.

This chain uses TRBV4-2 with TRBJ2-3; 8 bases map to TRBD2. Trimming removed 0 bases from V and 1 base from J; junction bases left unmatched: 6. The CDR3 consists of 17 residues. Germline V gene data show CDR1 as LGHNA and CDR2 as YNFKEQ. The CDR3 is CASSQEIYGGGTDTQYF. The CDR3 region has the DNA TGTGCCAGCAGCCAAGAAATTTACGGGGGGGGCACAGATACGCAGTATTTT.

The chain is built from TRBV15 and TRBJ1-2; D not certain. Trimming stripped 0 bases from V and 8 bases from J, with 16 bases between. There are 15 residues in the CDR3. Germline values: CDR1 LNHNV, CDR2 YYDKDF (reference sequence). The CDR3 protein is CATSRDRVLTKGYTF. In DNA, the CDR3 is TGTGCCACCAGCAGAGATCGAGTCCTCACTAAGGGCTACACCTTC.

The rearrangement uses TRBV6-5 and TRBJ1-6; 10 bases are shared with TRBD1. The J segment lost 8 bases and the V segment lost 3 bases, leaving 7 bases of the junction unmatched. The germline V gene has CDR1 MNHEY and CDR2 SVGAGI. The CDR3 covers 16 residues. CDR3 region: CASSYSSGTGDSPLHF. Written as DNA, the CDR3 is TGTGCCAGCAGTTATTCCTCCGGGACAGGGGATTCACCCCTCCACTTT.

The CDR3 here is CASSHWTSGGNGVLEQYF. Written as DNA, the CDR3 is TGTGCCAGCAGCCATTGGACTAGCGGGGGAAATGGAGTTTTGGAGCAGTACTTC. The rearrangement joins TRBV14 to TRBJ2-7, with 13 bases that match TRBD2. CDR1 is SGHDN and CDR2 is FVKESK in the germline V gene. Trimming removed 3 bases from V and 7 bases from J; junction bases left unmatched: 15. The CDR3 runs 18 residues. Full variable domain (rest looked up from reference TRBV14 and TRBJ2-7): EAGVTQFPSHSVIEKGQTVTLRCDPISGHDNLYWYRRVMGKEIKFLLHFVKESKQDESGMPNNRFLAERTGGTYSTLKVQPAELEDSGVYFCASSHWTSGGNGVLEQYFGPGTRLTVT.

This clone was counted a few times. The chain has TRBV15 and TRBJ2-3; TRBD1 agrees at 10 bases. The junction had 8 bases not matched to a gene; V was cut back by 11 bases and J by 3 bases. Germline V gene data show CDR1 as LNHNV and CDR2 as YYDKDF (reference sequence). This CDR3 is built from 14 residues. CDR3 DNA sequence: TGTGCCTCTAGGGGGACAGGGGAGACAGATACGCAGTATTTT. Translating it yields CASRGTGETDTQYF.

The chain carries TRBV7-9 and TRBJ2-1, with TRBD2 matching 14 bases. Unmatched junction bases numbered 13, after V lost 5 bases and J lost 7 bases. The CDR3 extends over 18 amino acids. The germline gives CDR1 SEHNR, CDR2 FQNEAQ (reference sequence). CDR3 nucleotides: TGTGCCAGCAGCAATTGGGGGACTAGCGGGAGAACTAGGAATGAGCAGTTCTTC. It yields the protein CASSNWGTSGRTRNEQFF.